The rows below give T cell receptor beta chains drawn from one sample of a study of molecular identifiers for immune sequencing clone quantification. From the PCR reads, TCRdb called clonotypes with MiXCR, one entry per CDR3 protein. The top ten hold around 0.92% of the sample, which has about 97,000 distinct CDR3 sequences, 20% to 30% seen once. The sequenced material came from naive CD8+ T cells from blood, with Jurkat cell RNA spiked in. The receptors were gathered from a human donor in good health. Some libraries in this study had Jurkat cell RNA spiked in. CDR3s include the opening cysteine and the closing phenylalanine or tryptophan. The D gene is left open where the match is weak. Clone size is stated in some rows and not others, as once, few, many or a class when expanded.

d_call: TRBD1
clone_size: many
v_call: TRBV7-9
j_call: TRBJ2-7
cdr3_aa: CASSGEGQVLDF
cdr3_nt: TGTGCCAGCAGCGGAGAGGGACAGGTTCTGGACTTC

d_call: NA
clone_size: many
v_call: TRBV7-9
j_call: TRBJ2-7
cdr3_aa: CASSPSWGRGESYEQYF
cdr3_nt: TGTGCCAGCAGCCCCTCCTGGGGCAGGGGGGAGTCCTACGAGCAGTACTTC

d_call: TRBD2
clone_size: few
v_call: TRBV20-1
j_call: TRBJ2-7
cdr3_aa: CSAKGLAGGPDYEQYF
cdr3_nt: TGCAGTGCTAAAGGACTAGCGGGAGGTCCCGACTACGAGCAGTACTTC

d_call: NA
clone_size: NA
v_call: TRBV4-3
j_call: TRBJ2-3
cdr3_aa: CASSQAVASGSADTPYF
cdr3_nt: NA

d_call: NA
clone_size: few
v_call: TRBV25-1
j_call: TRBJ2-2
cdr3_aa: CASSDPGPFTGELFF
cdr3_nt: TGTGCCAGCAGTGATCCGGGACCGTTCACCGGGGAGCTGTTTTTT

d_call: NA
clone_size: many
v_call: TRBV28
j_call: TRBJ2-3
cdr3_aa: CASSLRQFTDTQYF
cdr3_nt: TGTGCCAGCAGCCTGCGACAATTCACAGATACGCAGTATTTT

d_call: NA
clone_size: NA
v_call: TRBV13
j_call: TRBJ1-1
cdr3_aa: CASGPRGRGHTEALF
cdr3_nt: TGTGCCAGCGGCCCGCGGGGGCGGGGTCACACTGAGGCTTTGTTT

d_call: TRBD1
clone_size: NA
v_call: TRBV20-1
j_call: TRBJ1-5
cdr3_aa: CSVFGTGPNQPQHF
cdr3_nt: TGCAGCGTGTTTGGGACAGGTCCCAATCAGCCCCAGCATTTT

d_call: NA
clone_size: many
v_call: TRBV20-1
j_call: TRBJ2-5
cdr3_aa: CSARGRVRLHQETQYF
cdr3_nt: TGCAGTGCTAGGGGTCGGGTGCGACTTCACCAAGAGACCCAGTACTTC

d_call: NA
clone_size: many
v_call: TRBV9
j_call: TRBJ2-3
cdr3_aa: CASSVGGPPDTQYF
cdr3_nt: TGTGCCAGCAGCGTAGGAGGGCCCCCGGATACGCAGTATTTT

d_call: NA
clone_size: NA
v_call: TRBV19
j_call: TRBJ2-7
cdr3_aa: CASTPGTSGAYEQYF
cdr3_nt: TGTGCCAGCACGCCAGGGACATCTGGGGCCTACGAGCAGTACTTC

d_call: NA
clone_size: NA
v_call: TRBV29-1
j_call: TRBJ2-7
cdr3_aa: CSVTGRGYEQYF
cdr3_nt: TGCAGCGTTACGGGCAGGGGCTACGAGCAGTACTTC

d_call: NA
clone_size: many
v_call: TRBV28
j_call: TRBJ2-6
cdr3_aa: CASSLLLGVGANVLTF
cdr3_nt: TGTGCCAGCAGTTTACTGCTAGGGGTTGGGGCCAACGTCCTGACTTTC

d_call: NA
clone_size: few
v_call: TRBV27
j_call: TRBJ2-7
cdr3_aa: CASSFGISYEQYF
cdr3_nt: TGTGCCAGCAGTTTCGGGATCTCCTACGAGCAGTACTTC

d_call: NA
clone_size: NA
v_call: TRBV4-3
j_call: TRBJ1-2
cdr3_aa: CASSQVSLSYGYTF
cdr3_nt: TGCGCCAGCAGCCAAGTGAGCCTGAGTTATGGCTACACCTTC

d_call: NA
clone_size: many
v_call: TRBV2
j_call: TRBJ2-3
cdr3_aa: CASSRDWEPSTDTQYF
cdr3_nt: TGTGCCAGCAGTAGGGACTGGGAACCAAGCACAGATACGCAGTATTTT

d_call: NA
clone_size: NA
v_call: TRBV5-4
j_call: TRBJ2-7
cdr3_aa: CASSRDIGSSYEQYF
cdr3_nt: TGTGCCAGCAGTCGGGACATCGGAAGCTCCTACGAGCAGTACTTC

d_call: TRBD1
clone_size: many
v_call: TRBV7-2
j_call: TRBJ2-7
cdr3_aa: CASSRQGAYEQYF
cdr3_nt: TGTGCCAGCAGCCGACAGGGGGCCTACGAGCAGTACTTC

d_call: NA
clone_size: NA
v_call: TRBV6-6
j_call: TRBJ2-5
cdr3_aa: CATAGRRGEPQYF
cdr3_nt: TGTGCCACCGCGGGGCGGCGGGGCGAGCCCCAGTACTTC

d_call: NA
clone_size: few
v_call: TRBV3-1
j_call: TRBJ2-7
cdr3_aa: CASSPSLTYEQYF
cdr3_nt: TGTGCCAGCAGCCCAAGTCTGACGTACGAGCAGTACTTC

d_call: TRBD1
clone_size: many
v_call: TRBV4-1
j_call: TRBJ1-2
cdr3_aa: CASSPGQGLKGYTF
cdr3_nt: TGCGCCAGCAGCCCGGGACAGGGGTTGAAGGGCTACACCTTC

d_call: NA
clone_size: many
v_call: TRBV27
j_call: TRBJ2-7
cdr3_aa: CASSYRQAYEQYF
cdr3_nt: TGTGCCAGCAGTTACAGACAGGCGTACGAGCAGTACTTC

d_call: TRBD2
clone_size: NA
v_call: TRBV5-6
j_call: TRBJ2-7
cdr3_aa: CASSLAGTSAYEQYF
cdr3_nt: TGTGCCAGCAGCTTGGCCGGGACTAGCGCGTACGAGCAGTACTTC

d_call: NA
clone_size: many
v_call: TRBV9
j_call: TRBJ2-5
cdr3_aa: CASSVAGTTQETQYF
cdr3_nt: TGTGCCAGCAGCGTAGCCGGGACCACACAAGAGACCCAGTACTTC

d_call: NA
clone_size: many
v_call: TRBV7-6
j_call: TRBJ2-5
cdr3_aa: CASSLDVGSGYQETQYF
cdr3_nt: TGTGCCAGCAGCTTAGACGTCGGTAGCGGTTATCAAGAGACCCAGTACTTC

d_call: NA
clone_size: many
v_call: TRBV4-1
j_call: TRBJ2-3
cdr3_aa: CASSQTGSSTDTQYF
cdr3_nt: TGCGCCAGCAGCCAAACAGGGTCCAGCACAGATACGCAGTATTTT

d_call: NA
clone_size: many
v_call: TRBV6-2/TRBV6-3
j_call: TRBJ2-7
cdr3_aa: CASSSFYTQGYEQYF
cdr3_nt: TGTGCCAGCAGTTCTTTTTACACGCAGGGCTACGAGCAGTACTTC

d_call: TRBD1
clone_size: many
v_call: TRBV4-3
j_call: TRBJ2-7
cdr3_aa: CASSQDWGTGYEQYF
cdr3_nt: TGCGCCAGCAGCCAAGATTGGGGGACAGGGTACGAGCAGTACTTC

d_call: NA
clone_size: many
v_call: TRBV6-2/TRBV6-3
j_call: TRBJ1-1
cdr3_aa: CASSYSLFEDTEAFF
cdr3_nt: TGTGCCAGCAGTTACTCCCTATTTGAGGACACTGAAGCTTTCTTT

d_call: NA
clone_size: few
v_call: TRBV27
j_call: TRBJ2-6
cdr3_aa: CASSYQGSGANVLTF
cdr3_nt: TGTGCCAGCAGTTACCAGGGTTCTGGGGCCAACGTCCTGACTTTC

d_call: TRBD1
clone_size: NA
v_call: TRBV9
j_call: TRBJ2-7
cdr3_aa: CASSIDTGTGSYEQYF
cdr3_nt: TGTGCCAGCAGCATAGATACCGGGACAGGGTCCTACGAGCAGTACTTC

d_call: NA
clone_size: few
v_call: TRBV27
j_call: TRBJ2-7
cdr3_aa: CASSFSDGYEQYF
cdr3_nt: TGTGCCAGCAGTTTCTCCGATGGGTACGAGCAGTACTTC

d_call: NA
clone_size: NA
v_call: TRBV7-6
j_call: TRBJ1-2
cdr3_aa: CASSSERGLNYGYTF
cdr3_nt: TGTGCCAGCAGCTCGGAGAGGGGGTTGAACTATGGCTACACCTTC

d_call: TRBD1
clone_size: many
v_call: TRBV4-3
j_call: TRBJ2-7
cdr3_aa: CASSPGTGSFYEQYF
cdr3_nt: TGCGCCAGCAGCCCCGGGACAGGGAGCTTCTACGAGCAGTACTTC

d_call: NA
clone_size: few
v_call: TRBV27
j_call: TRBJ2-5
cdr3_aa: CASSPRVPGETQYF
cdr3_nt: TGTGCCAGCAGTCCCCGGGTGCCCGGAGAGACCCAGTACTTC

d_call: NA
clone_size: NA
v_call: TRBV4-1
j_call: TRBJ2-1
cdr3_aa: CASSQEGGVIPYNEQFF
cdr3_nt: TGCGCCAGCAGCCAAGAAGGGGGGGTTATCCCTTACAATGAGCAGTTCTTC

d_call: TRBD2
clone_size: NA
v_call: TRBV9
j_call: TRBJ2-3
cdr3_aa: CASSATGRTSIDTQYF
cdr3_nt: TGTGCCAGCAGCGCCACAGGGAGGACTAGCATAGATACGCAGTATTTT

d_call: NA
clone_size: NA
v_call: TRBV14
j_call: TRBJ2-1
cdr3_aa: CASSQDVREYHNEQFF
cdr3_nt: TGTGCCAGCAGCCAAGATGTCCGGGAGTACCACAATGAGCAGTTCTTC

d_call: TRBD1
clone_size: NA
v_call: TRBV11-2
j_call: TRBJ1-6
cdr3_aa: CASSPNPPRTGRIGSPLHF
cdr3_nt: TGTGCCAGCAGCCCTAACCCCCCCCGGACAGGGAGAATTGGTTCACCCCTCCACTTT

d_call: TRBD1
clone_size: many
v_call: TRBV9
j_call: TRBJ2-1
cdr3_aa: CASSTDPGQGNEQFF
cdr3_nt: TGTGCCAGCAGCACCGACCCGGGACAGGGTAATGAGCAGTTCTTC

d_call: TRBD2
clone_size: NA
v_call: TRBV7-9
j_call: TRBJ2-3
cdr3_aa: CASSSGLAGGRDTQYF
cdr3_nt: TGTGCCAGCAGCTCCGGTCTTGCGGGGGGGAGGGATACGCAGTATTTT

d_call: NA
clone_size: many
v_call: TRBV29-1
j_call: TRBJ1-5
cdr3_aa: CSVDSGEGNQPQHF
cdr3_nt: TGCAGCGTTGATTCAGGGGAAGGTAATCAGCCCCAGCATTTT

d_call: NA
clone_size: many
v_call: TRBV5-1
j_call: TRBJ2-5
cdr3_aa: CASSPRQYQETQYF
cdr3_nt: TGCGCCAGCAGTCCCAGACAATACCAAGAGACCCAGTACTTC

d_call: NA
clone_size: NA
v_call: TRBV29-1
j_call: TRBJ1-1
cdr3_aa: CRAGSEALF
cdr3_nt: TGCCGCGCAGGATCAGAAGCTCTCTTT

d_call: TRBD2
clone_size: many
v_call: TRBV20-1
j_call: TRBJ2-5
cdr3_aa: CSARDSTSGGDSQETQYF
cdr3_nt: TGCAGTGCTAGAGATAGCACTAGCGGGGGCGACTCACAAGAGACCCAGTACTTC

d_call: TRBD2
clone_size: many
v_call: TRBV5-6
j_call: TRBJ2-5
cdr3_aa: CASSFGLADYYETQYF
cdr3_nt: TGTGCCAGCAGCTTTGGACTAGCGGACTACTATGAGACCCAGTACTTC

d_call: NA
clone_size: many
v_call: TRBV19
j_call: TRBJ2-3
cdr3_aa: CASRGVSDSLKQSTDTQYF
cdr3_nt: TGTGCCAGTAGGGGCGTCTCGGACAGCCTTAAACAAAGCACAGATACGCAGTATTTT

d_call: TRBD1
clone_size: many
v_call: TRBV4-3
j_call: TRBJ2-5
cdr3_aa: CASSNGPGGRETQYF
cdr3_nt: TGCGCCAGCAGCAACGGGCCAGGGGGCCGTGAGACCCAGTACTTC

d_call: NA
clone_size: many
v_call: TRBV7-2
j_call: TRBJ2-2
cdr3_aa: CASSRLGDPAGELFF
cdr3_nt: TGTGCCAGCAGCCGTCTGGGCGACCCGGCCGGGGAGCTGTTTTTT

d_call: TRBD1
clone_size: many
v_call: TRBV4-3
j_call: TRBJ2-1
cdr3_aa: CASSQETRGTVNEQFF
cdr3_nt: TGCGCCAGCAGCCAAGAAACCAGGGGGACCGTAAATGAGCAGTTCTTC

d_call: TRBD1
clone_size: many
v_call: TRBV7-9
j_call: TRBJ2-2
cdr3_aa: CASSSRTGQGSDTGELFF
cdr3_nt: TGTGCCAGCAGCTCGAGGACGGGACAGGGCTCTGACACCGGGGAGCTGTTTTTT

d_call: NA
clone_size: many
v_call: TRBV13
j_call: TRBJ1-4
cdr3_aa: CASSLAREEKLFF
cdr3_nt: TGTGCCAGCAGCTTGGCCAGGGAAGAAAAACTGTTTTTT

d_call: TRBD1
clone_size: many
v_call: TRBV5-5
j_call: TRBJ2-7
cdr3_aa: CASSLTGGGYYEQYF
cdr3_nt: TGTGCCAGCAGTCTCACAGGGGGAGGATACTATGAGCAGTACTTC

d_call: NA
clone_size: NA
v_call: TRBV27
j_call: TRBJ2-1
cdr3_aa: CASSRRLGSYNEQFF
cdr3_nt: TGTGCCAGCAGTCGACGACTAGGCTCCTACAATGAGCAGTTCTTC

d_call: NA
clone_size: few
v_call: TRBV7-2
j_call: TRBJ2-3
cdr3_aa: CASSLDGTTSTDTQYF
cdr3_nt: TGTGCCAGCAGCTTAGACGGCACCACTAGCACAGATACGCAGTATTTT